This T cell receptor (beta chain) was captured in a study of graft-versus-host responses after intestinal transplantation. Study background: Multivisceral, liver-intestinal, or isolated intestinal transplants were received by the recipients.

As regards this clone: The antigen is undetermined.

Per germline, CDR1 LNHDA and CDR2 SQIVND (reference sequence). The CDR3 loop spans 15 amino acids. Profiling relied on immunoSEQ multiplex PCR, and the TCRdb table lists in-frame clones only, not all of them. The table shows about 3,900 clones, with approximately 85% occurring only once. Processing of graft tissue released intraepithelial and lamina propria lymphocytes. Regarding the study as a whole: Investigators detected GvH clones in recipient marrow, with some emerging earlier in ileum or blood.

The material was ileum tissue, obtained roughly 660 days after intestinal transplant. This TCR was sampled from a human patient who received an intestinal transplant, so some T cells may come from the graft donor. This chain joins TRBV19 and TRBJ2-5; TRBD1 matches 8 bases. The J call may be faulty, since TRBJ2-7 better matches the DNA end. The CDR3 bases are TGTGCCAGTAGTCGTCCCGGGACAGGAACCTACGAGCAGTACTTC. Translation: CASSRPGTGTYEQYF.